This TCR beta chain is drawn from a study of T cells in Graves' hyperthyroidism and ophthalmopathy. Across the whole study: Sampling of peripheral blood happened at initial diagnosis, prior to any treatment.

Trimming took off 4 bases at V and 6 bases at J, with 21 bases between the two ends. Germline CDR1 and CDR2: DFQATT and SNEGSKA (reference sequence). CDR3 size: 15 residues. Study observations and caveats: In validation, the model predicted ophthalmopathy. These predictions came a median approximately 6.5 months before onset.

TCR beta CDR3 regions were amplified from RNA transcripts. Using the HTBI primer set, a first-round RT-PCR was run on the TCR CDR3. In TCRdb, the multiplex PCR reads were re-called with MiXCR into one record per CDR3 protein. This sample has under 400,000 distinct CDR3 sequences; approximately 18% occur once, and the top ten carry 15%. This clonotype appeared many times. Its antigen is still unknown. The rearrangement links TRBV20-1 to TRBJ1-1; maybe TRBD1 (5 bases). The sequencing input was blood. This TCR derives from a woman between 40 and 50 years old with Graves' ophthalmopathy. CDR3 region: CSATDPRQPGSEAFF. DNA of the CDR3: TGCAGTGCTACTGACCCAAGACAGCCAGGTTCTGAAGCTTTCTTT.